Below are 10 T cell receptor beta chains sequenced from a single sample in a study of blood T cell repertoires in COVID-19. Sequencing was performed with immunoSEQ multiplex PCR; in TCRdb, only in-frame clones are kept and a portion is missing. The repertoire holds about 120,000 clones, 76% seen once, with roughly 3.8% in the top ten. The sequenced sample consisted of peripheral blood. These receptors originate from a woman over 75 with acute or convalescent COVID-19.

The V call is TRBV4-1, the J call TRBJ2-7; TRBD2 matches at 8 bases. Germline trimming cut 0 bases from V and 2 bases from J; bases unmatched to any gene: 6. The CDR3 has 16 residues. The germline V gene has CDR1 MGHRA and CDR2 YSYEKL. CDR3 residues: CASSQDRLAGPYEQYF. CDR3 nucleotides: TGCGCCAGCAGCCAAGATAGGCTAGCGGGCCCCTACGAGCAGTACTTC.

The rearrangement uses TRBV11-3 and TRBJ2-1, with 7 bases that match TRBD2. CDR3 length: 14 amino acids. The V and J ends lost 5 bases and 3 bases, in that order; junction bases with no gene match: 4. Per germline, CDR1 SGHNT and CDR2 YENEEA. The CDR3 DNA reads as TGTGCCAGCAGCCACTCTAGCGGCTACAATGAGCAGTTCTTC. It translates to CASSHSSGYNEQFF.

The chain uses TRBV19 and TRBJ1-4, with unresolved D. The CDR3 is 17 amino acids. Trimming took 3 bases from V and 0 from J, leaving 14 bases between them. Germline CDR1 reads LNHDA; CDR2 reads SQIVND (reference sequence). The CDR3 is CASSIGTLTTTNEKLFF. CDR3 bases: TGTGCCAGTAGTATCGGAACCCTGACAACAACTAATGAAAAACTGTTTTTT.

The V gene is TRBV7-8, the J gene TRBJ2-2, with 10 positions matching TRBD2. Germline values: CDR1 SGHVS, CDR2 FQNEAQ. CDR3 length: 18 residues. J was trimmed by 1 base and V by 5 bases; bases with no gene match: 10. DNA of the CDR3: TGTGCCAGCAGCCTCCAGCCAAGACTAGCGGGGAACACCGGGGAGCTGTTTTTT. Its translation is CASSLQPRLAGNTGELFF. Using reference TRBV7-8 and TRBJ2-2 for the parts outside the CDR3, the full variable domain is GAGVSQSPRYKVAKRGQDVALRCDPISGHVSLFWYQQALGQGPEFLTYFQNEAQLDKSGLPSDRFFAERPEGSVSTLKIQRTQQEDSAVYLCASSLQPRLAGNTGELFFGEGSRLTVL.

The gene calls are TRBV27 and TRBJ2-7; 8 nucleotides line up with TRBD2. Per germline, CDR1 MNHEY and CDR2 SMNVEV (reference sequence). The CDR3 runs 16 residues. V was pared by 4 bases and J by 7 bases, with 15 bases of the junction left unmatched. The CDR3 DNA reads as TGTGCCAGCAGTTACAGGAGCGGGAGTTTTGTGGGGGAGCAGTACTTC. Amino acid sequence: CASSYRSGSFVGEQYF.

This chain links TRBV6-5 with TRBJ1-5, with TRBD1 matching 8 bases. The length of the CDR3 is 13 residues. CDR1 MNHEY and CDR2 SVGAGI come from the germline V gene. J was trimmed by 5 bases and V by 8 bases; bases with no gene match: 5. CDR3 loop: CASGGRGHQPQHF. The DNA for the CDR3 is TGTGCCAGCGGCGGCAGGGGGCATCAGCCCCAGCATTTT.

This clone has only a few counts. The rearrangement joins TRBV25-1 to TRBJ2-5, with D unclear. Germline V lookup: CDR1 MGHDK, CDR2 SYGVNS. V shed 1 base and J shed 0 bases, with 6 bases lying between them. The CDR3 runs 14 residues. The CDR3 protein is CASSESDYQETQYF. The DNA for the CDR3 is TGTGCCAGCAGTGAATCCGACTACCAAGAGACCCAGTACTTC.

V and J are TRBV30 and TRBJ1-1; D is uncertain. CDR1 is GTSNPN, CDR2 SVGIG, per germline (reference sequence). The CDR3 runs 12 residues. V was clipped by 2 bases and J by 11 bases, with 15 bases between them. The DNA for the CDR3 is TGTGCCTGGAGTTTCGGGCCTAGCCAGGCTTTCTTT. This codes for CAWSFGPSQAFF.

The chain carries TRBV5-4 and TRBJ1-2; perhaps TRBD1 as D (5 bases). Trimming shortened V by 4 bases and J by 4 bases, and 14 bases separated the two germline ends. CDR1 is SGHNT, CDR2 YYREEE, per germline (reference sequence). The CDR3 is 14 amino acids. The CDR3 region is CASSLSGLSYGYTF. The CDR3 nucleotides read TGTGCCAGCAGCCTTTCAGGGCTGAGCTATGGCTACACCTTC.

V and J are TRBV7-6 and TRBJ2-5; 10 bases line up with TRBD2. CDR3 length equals 17 residues. Losses at the gene ends were 2 bases for V and 0 bases for J; bases not matched to a gene: 6. Germline lookup yields CDR1 SGHVS and CDR2 FNYEAQ. The CDR3 DNA follows: TGTGCCAGCAGCTTATTCGCAGCGGGGGGGTACCAAGAGACCCAGTACTTC. Encoded protein: CASSLFAAGGYQETQYF.